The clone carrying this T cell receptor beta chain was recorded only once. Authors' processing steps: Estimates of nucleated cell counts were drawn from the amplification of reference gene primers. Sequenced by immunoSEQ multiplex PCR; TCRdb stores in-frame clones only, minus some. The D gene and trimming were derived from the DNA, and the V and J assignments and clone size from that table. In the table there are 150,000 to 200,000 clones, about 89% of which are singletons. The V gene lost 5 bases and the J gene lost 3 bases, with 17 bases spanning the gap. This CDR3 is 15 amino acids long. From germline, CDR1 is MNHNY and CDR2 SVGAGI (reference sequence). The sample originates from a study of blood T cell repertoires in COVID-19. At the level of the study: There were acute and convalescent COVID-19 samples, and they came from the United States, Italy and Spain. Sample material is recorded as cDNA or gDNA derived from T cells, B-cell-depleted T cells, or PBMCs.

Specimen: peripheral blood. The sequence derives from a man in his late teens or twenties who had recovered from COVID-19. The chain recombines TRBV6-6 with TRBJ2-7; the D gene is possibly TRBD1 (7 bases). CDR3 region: CASSRGGDRDYEQYF. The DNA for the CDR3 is TGTGCCAGCAGTCGGGGCGGGGACAGAGACTACGAGCAGTACTTC.